The 15 T cell receptor beta chains reported below all come from one sample, sequenced in a study of blood T cell repertoires in COVID-19. Assay used: immunoSEQ multiplex PCR; TCRdb lists only in-frame clones, some missing. Of roughly 150,000 clones in the sample, roughly 88% are singletons; the top ten hold around a quarter. Input material: peripheral blood. These TCRs come from a human donor in a cohort sampled during active COVID-19.

The chain joins TRBV6-6 to TRBJ1-2, with D possibly TRBD1 on 5 matching bases. The CDR3 runs to 15 residues. Germline V gene sequence: CDR1 MNHNY, CDR2 SVGAGI (reference sequence). V lost 2 bases and J 6 bases, leaving 16 bases between the germline ends. CDR3 region: CASSYGAGSAHGYTF. In DNA form, the CDR3 reads TGTGCCAGCAGTTACGGGGCAGGCTCCGCCCATGGCTACACCTTC.

V usage is TRBV25-1 and J usage is TRBJ1-4; D gene unclear. The CDR3 length is 15 residues. Trimming removed 1 base from V and 2 bases from J, with 8 bases in between. Germline CDR1 reads MGHDK; CDR2 reads SYGVNS. CDR3 nucleotide sequence: TGTGCCAGCAGTGAATCCGGGTTCACTAATGAAAAACTGTTTTTT. Translation: CASSESGFTNEKLFF.

The rearrangement uses TRBV27 and TRBJ2-5; maybe TRBD1 (6 bases). V dropped 5 bases and J dropped 7 bases, with 20 bases sitting between them. This CDR3 is 15 amino acids long. Germline V gives CDR1 MNHEY, CDR2 SMNVEV (reference sequence). CDR3 residues: CASSPLLGARGTQYF. CDR3 bases: TGTGCCAGCAGTCCTCTTCTAGGGGCCAGGGGGACCCAGTACTTC.

This clone was counted once. V and J are TRBV6-6 and TRBJ2-5; 7 nucleotides agree with TRBD1. Germline V CDR1 and CDR2: MNHNY, SVGAGI (reference sequence). The CDR3 is 14 residues long. V dropped 6 bases and J dropped 3; count of bases not matched to a gene: 7. The CDR3 loop is CASRPTGTEETQYF. The CDR3 DNA follows: TGTGCCAGCAGGCCGACCGGGACAGAAGAGACCCAGTACTTC.

The chain recombines TRBV7-8 with TRBJ1-2; D not certain. V shed 3 bases and J shed 4 bases, with 9 bases lying between them. Germline CDR1 SGHVS, CDR2 FQNEAQ. This CDR3 is built from 13 residues. The CDR3 coding sequence is TGTGCCAGCAGCTTCAGCGGCCGCTATGGCTACACCTTC. This gives the protein CASSFSGRYGYTF.

In its sample, this clone was seen once. V usage is TRBV6-6 and J usage is TRBJ2-7, with 7 bases aligning to TRBD2. V lost 7 bases and J lost 0; bases outside the gene matches: 9. This CDR3 spans 15 amino acids. CDR1 and CDR2 (germline): MNHNY, SVGAGI (reference sequence). CDR3: CASTHGEGGSYEQYF. CDR3 nucleotides: TGTGCCAGCACCCACGGGGAGGGAGGCTCCTACGAGCAGTACTTC.

The chain carries TRBV5-1 and TRBJ2-1; 7 bases are a match to TRBD2. With V trimmed by 2 bases and J by 2 bases, 4 bases remained unmatched. The CDR3 loop spans 15 amino acids. The germline CDR1 and CDR2 sequences are SGHRS and YFSETQ. CDR3 bases: TGCGCCAGCAGCTTACTAGCGTCCGCCTACAATGAGCAGTTCTTC. Its translation is CASSLLASAYNEQFF.

This clone has just a few counts. This sequence joins TRBV5-1 and TRBJ1-4; tentatively, D is TRBD1 (6 bases). This CDR3 has 15 amino acids. V shed 0 bases and J shed 3 bases, with 9 bases lying between them. Per the germline V gene, CDR1 is SGHRS and CDR2 is YFSETQ. CDR3 coding DNA: TGCGCCAGCAGCTTGGCAGGGGCGGCTAATGAAAAACTGTTTTTT. The encoded protein is CASSLAGAANEKLFF.

Here the CDR3 DNA reads TGTGCCACCACCCCCCTAGGGGAATCGCTTGGCTACACCTTC. Its translation is CATTPLGESLGYTF. This rearrangement joins TRBV15 to TRBJ1-2; D is possibly TRBD1 (5 bases). The CDR3 totals 14 residues. V shed 7 bases and J shed 7 bases, with 19 bases lying between them. The germline V gene has CDR1 LNHNV and CDR2 YYDKDF (reference sequence).

The J gene is TRBJ2-5, the V gene TRBV29-1; possibly TRBD2 for D (6 bases). Germline CDR1 SQVTM, CDR2 ANQGSEA. The CDR3 is made up of 11 amino acids. The CDR3 sequence: CGWRDVETQYF. CDR3 nucleotide sequence: TGCGGGTGGAGGGATGTGGAGACCCAGTACTTC.

The rearrangement links TRBV2 to TRBJ1-1; D uncertain. There are 13 residues in the CDR3. Germline V gene lookup returns CDR1 SNHLY and CDR2 FYNNEI. V was pared by 4 bases and J by 1 base, with 7 bases between. The CDR3 sequence is CASSVRSNTEAFF. Written as DNA, the CDR3 is TGTGCCAGCAGTGTACGGTCGAACACTGAAGCTTTCTTT.

V gene TRBV7-3 combines with J gene TRBJ2-7; no clear D gene. This CDR3 comprises 13 residues. CDR1 and CDR2 from the germline V gene are SGHTA and FQGTGA. V was cut by 2 bases and J by 4 bases, with 9 bases left in between. The CDR3 region is CASSLDGSYEQYF. The CDR3 DNA reads TGTGCCAGCAGCTTAGACGGGTCGTACGAGCAGTACTTC.

V and J are TRBV29-1 and TRBJ2-7; 9 bases match TRBD1. The V and J ends lost 1 base and 2 bases, in that order; junction bases with no gene match: 6. Germline V gene data show CDR1 as SQVTM and CDR2 as ANQGSEA. CDR3 length: 15 amino acids. The CDR3 sequence is CSVEARGQGTYEQYF. The CDR3 DNA reads TGCAGCGTTGAAGCTCGGGGACAGGGCACCTACGAGCAGTACTTC.

The chain has TRBV5-1 and TRBJ1-2; 7 bases line up with TRBD1. Germline CDR1 SGHRS, CDR2 YFSETQ. The CDR3 length is 19 residues. V was pared by 6 bases and J by 4 bases, with 24 bases of the junction left unmatched. The CDR3 region has the DNA TGCGCCAGCACCGCGGACAGGAATCAAGAAGTGCGGATTGGCTATGGCTACACCTTC. It is translated as CASTADRNQEVRIGYGYTF.

This chain joins TRBV14 and TRBJ2-7; TRBD1 might be the D (5 bases). V lost 4 bases, J lost 3 bases, and 19 bases lay in between. The CDR3 extends over 16 amino acids. The germline V gene has CDR1 SGHDN and CDR2 FVKESK. CDR3 sequence: CASSRGDRLRNYEQYF. The DNA for the CDR3 is TGTGCCAGCAGCCGGGGCGACCGCCTCAGGAACTACGAGCAGTACTTC.